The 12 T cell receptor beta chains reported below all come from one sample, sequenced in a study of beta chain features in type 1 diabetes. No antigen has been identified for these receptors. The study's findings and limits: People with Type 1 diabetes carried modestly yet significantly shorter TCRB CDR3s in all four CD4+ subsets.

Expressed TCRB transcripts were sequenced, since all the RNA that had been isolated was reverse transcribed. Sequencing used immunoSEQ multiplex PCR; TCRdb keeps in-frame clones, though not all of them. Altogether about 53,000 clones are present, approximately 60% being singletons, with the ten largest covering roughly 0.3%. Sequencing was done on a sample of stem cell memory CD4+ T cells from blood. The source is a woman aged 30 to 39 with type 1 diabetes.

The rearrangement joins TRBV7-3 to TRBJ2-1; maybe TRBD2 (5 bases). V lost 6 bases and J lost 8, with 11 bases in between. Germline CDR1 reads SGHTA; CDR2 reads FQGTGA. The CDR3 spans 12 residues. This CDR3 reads CASSLEGYEQFF. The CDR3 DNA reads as TGTGCCAGCAGTCTTGAGGGCTATGAGCAGTTCTTC.

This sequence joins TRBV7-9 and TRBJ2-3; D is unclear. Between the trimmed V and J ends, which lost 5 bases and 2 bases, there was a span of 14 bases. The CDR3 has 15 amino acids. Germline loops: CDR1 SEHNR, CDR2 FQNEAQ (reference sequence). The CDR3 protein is CASSPLRVDTDTQYF. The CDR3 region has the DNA TGTGCCAGCAGCCCCCTCCGGGTCGACACAGATACGCAGTATTTT. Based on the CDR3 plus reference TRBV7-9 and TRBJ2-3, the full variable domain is DTGVSQNPRHKITKRGQNVTFRCDPISEHNRLYWYRQTLGQGPEFLTYFQNEAQLEKSRLLSDRFSAERPKGSFSTLEIQRTEQGDSAMYLCASSPLRVDTDTQYFGPGTRLTVL.

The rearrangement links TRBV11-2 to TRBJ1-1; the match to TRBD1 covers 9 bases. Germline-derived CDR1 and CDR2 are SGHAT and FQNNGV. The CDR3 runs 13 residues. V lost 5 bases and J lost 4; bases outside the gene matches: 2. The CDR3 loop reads CASSPGQGTEAFF. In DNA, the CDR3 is TGTGCCAGCAGCCCGGGACAGGGCACTGAAGCTTTCTTT.

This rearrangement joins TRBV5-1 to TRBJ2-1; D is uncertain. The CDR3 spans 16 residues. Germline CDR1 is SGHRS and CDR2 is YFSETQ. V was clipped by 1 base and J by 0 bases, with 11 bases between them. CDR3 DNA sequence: TGCGCCAGCAGCTTGTATCCGGTGAGCTCCTACAATGAGCAGTTCTTC. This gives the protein CASSLYPVSSYNEQFF.

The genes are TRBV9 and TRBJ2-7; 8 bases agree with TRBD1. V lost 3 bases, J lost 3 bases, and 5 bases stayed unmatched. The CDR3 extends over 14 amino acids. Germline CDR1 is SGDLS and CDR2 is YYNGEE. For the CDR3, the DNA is TGTGCCAGCAGCGGACAGGGGTCTTTCTACGAGCAGTACTTC. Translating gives CASSGQGSFYEQYF.

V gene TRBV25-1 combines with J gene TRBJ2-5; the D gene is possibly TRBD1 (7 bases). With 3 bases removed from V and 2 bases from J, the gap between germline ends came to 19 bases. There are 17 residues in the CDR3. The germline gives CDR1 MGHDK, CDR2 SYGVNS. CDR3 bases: TGTGCCAGCAGTGACTTTGGACGGAGGGGGCGTCAAGAGACCCAGTACTTC. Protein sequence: CASSDFGRRGRQETQYF.

CDR3 DNA sequence: TGTGCCAGCAGCCAAGAATGGGGCGCGGCTTCTCAGTTCTTC. Protein: CASSQEWGAASQFF. V and J are TRBV14 and TRBJ2-1, with TRBD1 as a possible D gene (5 bases). In germline, CDR1 is SGHDN, CDR2 FVKESK. CDR3 length: 14 amino acids. Trimming pared 0 bases from V and 13 bases from J, leaving 16 bases between.

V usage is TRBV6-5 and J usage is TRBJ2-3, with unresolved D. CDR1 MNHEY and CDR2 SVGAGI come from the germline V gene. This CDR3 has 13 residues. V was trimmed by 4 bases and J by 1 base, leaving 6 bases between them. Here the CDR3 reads CASSFPGTDTQYF. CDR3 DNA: TGTGCCAGCAGTTTCCCCGGCACAGATACGCAGTATTTT.

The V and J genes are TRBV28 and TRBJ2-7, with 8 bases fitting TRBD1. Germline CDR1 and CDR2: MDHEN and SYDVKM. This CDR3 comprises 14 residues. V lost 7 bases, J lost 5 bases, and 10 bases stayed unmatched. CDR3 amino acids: CASKRFGQGDEQYF. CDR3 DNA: TGTGCCAGCAAGCGATTTGGACAGGGCGACGAGCAGTACTTC. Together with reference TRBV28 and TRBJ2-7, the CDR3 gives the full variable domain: DVKVTQSSRYLVKRTGEKVFLECVQDMDHENMFWYRQDPGLGLRLIYFSYDVKMKEKGDIPEGYSVSREKKERFSLILESASTNQTSMYLCASKRFGQGDEQYFGPGTRLTVT.

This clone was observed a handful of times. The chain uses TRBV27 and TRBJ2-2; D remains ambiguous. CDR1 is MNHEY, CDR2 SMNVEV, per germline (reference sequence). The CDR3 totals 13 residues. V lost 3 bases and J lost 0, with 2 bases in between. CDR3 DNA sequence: TGTGCCAGCAGTTTCTCGAACACCGGGGAGCTGTTTTTT. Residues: CASSFSNTGELFF.

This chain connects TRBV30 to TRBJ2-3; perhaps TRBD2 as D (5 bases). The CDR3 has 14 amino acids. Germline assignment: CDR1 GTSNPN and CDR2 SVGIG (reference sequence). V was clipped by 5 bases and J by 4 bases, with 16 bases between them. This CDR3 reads CAWSLGTSADTQYF. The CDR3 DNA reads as TGTGCCTGGTCACTAGGCACGAGCGCAGATACGCAGTATTTT.

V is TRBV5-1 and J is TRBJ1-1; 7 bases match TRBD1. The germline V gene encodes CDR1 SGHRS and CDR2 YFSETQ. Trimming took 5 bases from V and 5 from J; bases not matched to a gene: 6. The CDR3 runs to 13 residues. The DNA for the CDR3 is TGCGCCAGCAGGACAGGGACGGGGACTGAAGCTTTCTTT. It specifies CASRTGTGTEAFF. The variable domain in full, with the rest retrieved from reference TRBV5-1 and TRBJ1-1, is KAGVTQTPRYLIKTRGQQVTLSCSPISGHRSVSWYQQTPGQGLQFLFEYFSETQRNKGNFPGRFSGRQFSNSRSEMNVSTLELGDSALYLCASRTGTGTEAFFGQGTRLTVV.